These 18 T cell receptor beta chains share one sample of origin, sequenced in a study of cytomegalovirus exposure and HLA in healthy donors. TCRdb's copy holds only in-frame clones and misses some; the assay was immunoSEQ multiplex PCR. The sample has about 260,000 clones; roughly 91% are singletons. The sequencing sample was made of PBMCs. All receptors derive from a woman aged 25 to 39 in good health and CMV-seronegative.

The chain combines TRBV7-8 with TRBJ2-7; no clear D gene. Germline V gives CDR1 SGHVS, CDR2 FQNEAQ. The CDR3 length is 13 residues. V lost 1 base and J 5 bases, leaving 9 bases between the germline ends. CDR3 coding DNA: TGTGCCAGCAGCTTAGATCTGTTCCACGAGCAGTACTTC. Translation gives CASSLDLFHEQYF.

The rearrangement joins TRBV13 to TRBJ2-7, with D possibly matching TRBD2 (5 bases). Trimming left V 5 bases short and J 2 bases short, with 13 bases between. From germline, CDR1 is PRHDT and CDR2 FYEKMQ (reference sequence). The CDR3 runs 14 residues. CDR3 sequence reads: CASSRTGIPYEQYF. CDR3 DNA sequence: TGTGCCAGCAGCCGAACCGGGATTCCCTACGAGCAGTACTTC.

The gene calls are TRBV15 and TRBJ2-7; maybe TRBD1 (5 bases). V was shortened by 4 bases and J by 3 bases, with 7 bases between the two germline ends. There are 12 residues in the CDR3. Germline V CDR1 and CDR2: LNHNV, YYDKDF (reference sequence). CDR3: CATSKGYYEQYF. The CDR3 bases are TGTGCCACCAGCAAGGGGTACTACGAGCAGTACTTC. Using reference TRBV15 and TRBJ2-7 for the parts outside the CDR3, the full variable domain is DAMVIQNPRYQVTQFGKPVTLSCSQTLNHNVMYWYQQKSSQAPKLLFHYYDKDFNNEADTPDNFQSRRPNTSFCFLDIRSPGLGDTAMYLCATSKGYYEQYFGPGTRLTVT.

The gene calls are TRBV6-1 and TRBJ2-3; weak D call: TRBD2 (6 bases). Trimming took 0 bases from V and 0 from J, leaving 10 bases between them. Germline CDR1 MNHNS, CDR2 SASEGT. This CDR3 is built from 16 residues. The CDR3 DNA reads TGTGCCAGCAGTGAAGCGGGCGGGATCAGCACAGATACGCAGTATTTT. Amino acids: CASSEAGGISTDTQYF.

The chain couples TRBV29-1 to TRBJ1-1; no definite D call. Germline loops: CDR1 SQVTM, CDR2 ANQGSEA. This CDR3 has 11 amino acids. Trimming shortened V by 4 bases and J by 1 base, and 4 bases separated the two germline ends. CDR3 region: CSVGRNTEAFF. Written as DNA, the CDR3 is TGCAGCGTTGGCAGGAACACTGAAGCTTTCTTT.

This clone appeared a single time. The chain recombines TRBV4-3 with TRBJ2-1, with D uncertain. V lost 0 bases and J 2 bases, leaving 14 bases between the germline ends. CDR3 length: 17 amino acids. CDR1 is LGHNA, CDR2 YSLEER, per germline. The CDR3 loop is CASSQDKKGWTYNEQFF. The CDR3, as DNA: TGCGCCAGCAGCCAAGATAAGAAGGGTTGGACCTACAATGAGCAGTTCTTC.

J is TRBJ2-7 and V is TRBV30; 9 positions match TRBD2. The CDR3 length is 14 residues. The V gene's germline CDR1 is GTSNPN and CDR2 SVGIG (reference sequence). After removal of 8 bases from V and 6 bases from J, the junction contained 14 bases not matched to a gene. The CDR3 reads CATGRAGGPVEQYF. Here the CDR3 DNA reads TGTGCCACCGGAAGGGCGGGAGGGCCTGTCGAGCAGTACTTC.

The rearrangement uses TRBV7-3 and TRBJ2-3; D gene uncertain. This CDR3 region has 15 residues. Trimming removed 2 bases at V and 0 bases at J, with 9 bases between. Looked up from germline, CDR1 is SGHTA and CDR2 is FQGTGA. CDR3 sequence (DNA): TGTGCCAGCAGCTTAGGGTTCTTTAGCACAGATACGCAGTATTTT. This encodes CASSLGFFSTDTQYF.

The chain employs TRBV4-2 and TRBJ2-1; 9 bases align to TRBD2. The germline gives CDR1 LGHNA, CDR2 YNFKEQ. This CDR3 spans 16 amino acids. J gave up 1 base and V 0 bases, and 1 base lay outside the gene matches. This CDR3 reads CASSQDTSGSYNEQFF. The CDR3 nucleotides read TGTGCCAGCAGCCAAGACACTAGCGGGTCCTACAATGAGCAGTTCTTC.

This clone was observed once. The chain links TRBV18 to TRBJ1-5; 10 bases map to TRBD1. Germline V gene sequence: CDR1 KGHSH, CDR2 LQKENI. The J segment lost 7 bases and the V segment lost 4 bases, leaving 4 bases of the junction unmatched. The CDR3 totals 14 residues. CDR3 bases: TGTGCCAGCTCACGAGGGACAGGGGACCAGCCCCAGCATTTT. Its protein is CASSRGTGDQPQHF. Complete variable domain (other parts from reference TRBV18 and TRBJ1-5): NAGVMQNPRHLVRRRGQEARLRCSPMKGHSHVYWYRQLPEEGLKFMVYLQKENIIDESGMPKERFSAEFPKEGPSILRIQQVVRGDSAAYFCASSRGTGDQPQHFGDGTRLSIL.

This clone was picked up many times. CDR3 bases: TGTGCCAGCAGTTCTATTAGCAGCTATGGCTACACCTTC. Translated, it gives CASSSISSYGYTF. The chain combines TRBV27 with TRBJ1-2; D not certain. Germline values: CDR1 MNHEY, CDR2 SMNVEV (reference sequence). The CDR3 is 13 amino acids. The V end was cut by 4 bases, the J end by 4 bases, with 10 bases between.

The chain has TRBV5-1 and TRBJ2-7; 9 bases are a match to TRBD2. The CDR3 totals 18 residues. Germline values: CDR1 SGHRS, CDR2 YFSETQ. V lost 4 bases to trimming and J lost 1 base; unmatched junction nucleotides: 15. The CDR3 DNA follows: TGCGCCAGCAGCGAGGGATTAGGGGCTAGCGGGAAATCCTACGAGCAGTACTTC. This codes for CASSEGLGASGKSYEQYF.

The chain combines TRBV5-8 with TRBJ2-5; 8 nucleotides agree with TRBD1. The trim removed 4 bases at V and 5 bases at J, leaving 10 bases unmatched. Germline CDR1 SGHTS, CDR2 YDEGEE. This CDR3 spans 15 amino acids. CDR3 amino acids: CASSASQGEVETQYF. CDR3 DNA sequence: TGTGCCAGCAGCGCCTCACAGGGGGAAGTGGAGACCCAGTACTTC. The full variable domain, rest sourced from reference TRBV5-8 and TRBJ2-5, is EAGVTQSPTHLIKTRGQQATLRCSPISGHTSVYWYQQALGLGLQFLLWYDEGEERNRGNFPPRFSGRQFPNYSSELNVNALELEDSALYLCASSASQGEVETQYFGPGTRLLVL.

The CDR3 region has the DNA TGTGCCAGCAGCCTTGGACAGGGGGGCCCCTACGAGCAGTACTTC. This sequence encodes CASSLGQGGPYEQYF. The chain couples TRBV6-5 to TRBJ2-7; 10 nucleotides align to TRBD1. V dropped 6 bases and J dropped 2; count of bases not matched to a gene: 7. Germline CDR1 MNHEY, CDR2 SVGAGI. The CDR3 spans 15 residues.

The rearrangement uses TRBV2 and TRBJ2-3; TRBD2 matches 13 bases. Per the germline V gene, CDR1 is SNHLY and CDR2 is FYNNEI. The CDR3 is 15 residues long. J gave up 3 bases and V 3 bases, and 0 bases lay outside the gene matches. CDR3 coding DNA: TGTGCCAGCAGTGAGGGACTAGCGGGAACAGATACGCAGTATTTT. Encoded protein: CASSEGLAGTDTQYF.

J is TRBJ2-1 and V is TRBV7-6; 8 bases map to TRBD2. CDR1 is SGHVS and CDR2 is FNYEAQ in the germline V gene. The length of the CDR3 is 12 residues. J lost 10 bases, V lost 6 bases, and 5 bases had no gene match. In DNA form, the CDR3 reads TGTGCCAGCAGTCCTTTAGCGGGGGAGCAGTTCTTC. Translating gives CASSPLAGEQFF.

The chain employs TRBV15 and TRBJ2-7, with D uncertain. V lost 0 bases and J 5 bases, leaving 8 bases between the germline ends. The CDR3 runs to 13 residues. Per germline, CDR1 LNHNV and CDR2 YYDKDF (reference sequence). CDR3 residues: CATSRDRLNEQYF. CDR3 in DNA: TGTGCCACCAGCAGAGATCGTCTAAACGAGCAGTACTTC.

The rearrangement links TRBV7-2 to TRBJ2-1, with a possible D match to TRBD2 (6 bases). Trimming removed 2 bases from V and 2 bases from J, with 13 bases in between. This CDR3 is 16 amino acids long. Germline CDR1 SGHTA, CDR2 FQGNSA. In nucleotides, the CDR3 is TGTGCCAGCAGCTTACTGGGGGGATGGACCTACAATGAGCAGTTCTTC. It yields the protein CASSLLGGWTYNEQFF.